This entry lists 14 T cell receptor beta chains sequenced from one sample in a study of control samples from healthy donors and cancer patients. Measured with immunoSEQ multiplex PCR; TCRdb has only the in-frame clones, and not every one. The table shows 120,000 or so clones, with about nine tenths occurring only once. Input material: blood. The receptors were sampled from a man in his forties in good health.

This clone was recorded a few times. The chain is built from TRBV19 and TRBJ1-2, with a tentative D call TRBD1 (6 bases). Trimming cost V 6 bases and J 3 bases, with 17 bases left between them. This CDR3 region has 15 residues. The V gene's germline CDR1 is LNHDA and CDR2 SQIVND (reference sequence). The CDR3 region is CASSDIGGRYYGYTF. The CDR3 DNA reads TGTGCCAGTAGCGACATCGGGGGCAGGTACTATGGCTACACCTTC.

The count of this clone is one. The chain carries TRBV25-1 and TRBJ2-3, with D possibly being TRBD1 (6 bases). The CDR3 spans 13 residues. The V gene's germline CDR1 is MGHDK and CDR2 SYGVNS. The V and J ends lost 5 bases and 3 bases respectively, with 9 bases between them. The CDR3: CASSQGFTDTQYF. In DNA, the CDR3 is TGTGCCAGCAGTCAGGGGTTTACAGATACGCAGTATTTT.

The gene calls are TRBV5-1 and TRBJ2-3; weak D call: TRBD1 (5 bases). Germline lookup yields CDR1 SGHRS and CDR2 YFSETQ. The CDR3 loop spans 15 amino acids. V was cut by 3 bases and J by 5 bases, with 16 bases left in between. The DNA of the CDR3 is TGCGCCAGCAGCTGGGGCAGGATGGGTGAAGATACGCAGTATTTT. Its translation is CASSWGRMGEDTQYF.

To note about this clone: This CDR3 is also generated by other DNA sequences in the sample. J is TRBJ1-5 and V is TRBV30; tentatively, D is TRBD1 (5 bases). V lost 2 bases, J lost 4 bases, and 9 bases lay in between. The germline CDR1 and CDR2 sequences are GTSNPN and SVGIG (reference sequence). CDR3 size: 13 residues. DNA for the CDR3: TGTGCCTGGAGTAGGGGTCCGAATCAGCCCCAGCATTTT. Protein sequence: CAWSRGPNQPQHF.

This chain links TRBV7-9 with TRBJ2-1, with unresolved D. The V gene's germline CDR1 is SEHNR and CDR2 FQNEAQ (reference sequence). Trimming shortened V by 2 bases and J by 0 bases, and 11 bases separated the two germline ends. CDR3 length: 16 amino acids. DNA of the CDR3: TGTGCCAGCAGCTTAAATCAGCTGAGCTCCTACAATGAGCAGTTCTTC. Its translation is CASSLNQLSSYNEQFF.

The J gene is TRBJ1-1, the V gene TRBV12-5, with TRBD1 identical over 10 bases. The CDR3 spans 14 residues. V shed 6 bases and J 10 bases; nucleotides not matched to a gene: 11. Looked up from germline, CDR1 is LGHNT and CDR2 is FRNRAP. The CDR3 here is CASGPGQGISVAFF. CDR3 bases: TGTGCTAGTGGACCGGGACAGGGGATTTCGGTAGCTTTCTTT.

V gene TRBV7-9 combines with J gene TRBJ1-1, with 8 nucleotides matching TRBD1. CDR3 length: 14 amino acids. The trim removed 4 bases at V and 4 bases at J, leaving 5 bases unmatched. Germline CDR1 is SEHNR and CDR2 is FQNEAQ (reference sequence). The CDR3 DNA reads as TGTGCCAGCAGCTGGCAGGGGGCAGGCACTGAAGCTTTCTTT. Translation: CASSWQGAGTEAFF.

This clone was detected once. This chain uses TRBV12-3 or TRBV12-4 with TRBJ2-3; no clear D gene. V was cut by 6 bases and J by 5 bases, with 9 bases left in between. The CDR3 covers 12 residues. The CDR3 DNA reads as TGTGCCAGCAGCTACACTGGAGATACGCAGTATTTT. Translation: CASSYTGDTQYF.

This clone was observed a handful of times. V and J are TRBV7-2 and TRBJ2-7; 9 bases are shared with TRBD1. The junction had 2 bases not matched to a gene; V was cut back by 1 base and J by 4 bases. This CDR3 contains 14 residues. Germline lookup yields CDR1 SGHTA and CDR2 FQGNSA. DNA for the CDR3: TGTGCCAGCAGCTTAGGACAGGGGGAGTACGAGCAGTACTTC. Residues: CASSLGQGEYEQYF.

This clone came up once. The V gene is TRBV7-2, the J gene TRBJ1-6; D unclear. This CDR3 is 14 amino acids long. The germline gives CDR1 SGHTA, CDR2 FQGNSA. The V and J ends lost 1 base and 7 bases respectively, with 8 bases between them. CDR3 DNA: TGTGCCAGCAGCTTAGGCGGGTCAAATTCACCCCTCCACTTT. Its protein product is CASSLGGSNSPLHF.

The chain employs TRBV20-1 and TRBJ2-5; TRBD2 aligns across 8 bases. The CDR3 loop spans 14 amino acids. Germline V gene data show CDR1 as DFQATT and CDR2 as SNEGSKA (reference sequence). V shed 3 bases and J 1 base; nucleotides not matched to a gene: 4. The CDR3 reads CSASFRGGQETQYF. The CDR3 nucleotides are TGCAGTGCTAGTTTCCGGGGGGGCCAAGAGACCCAGTACTTC.

This chain's CDR3 is CASRDRGRGTEAFF. The CDR3 DNA reads TGTGCCAGCAGGGACAGGGGGCGCGGCACTGAAGCTTTCTTT. The V and J genes are TRBV13 and TRBJ1-1, with 11 bases matching TRBD1. V was pared by 6 bases and J by 4 bases, with 4 bases of the junction left unmatched. This CDR3 contains 14 residues. Germline V gene lookup returns CDR1 PRHDT and CDR2 FYEKMQ (reference sequence). The entire variable domain, with the rest obtained from reference TRBV13 and TRBJ1-1, is as follows: AAGVIQSPRHLIKEKRETATLKCYPIPRHDTVYWYQQGPGQDPQFLISFYEKMQSDKGSIPDRFSAQQFSDYHSELNMSSLELGDSALYFCASRDRGRGTEAFFGQGTRLTVV.

The rearrangement uses TRBV9 and TRBJ2-3, with D possibly matching TRBD2 (6 bases). The CDR3 is made up of 15 amino acids. Germline-derived CDR1 and CDR2 are SGDLS and YYNGEE. The germline V and J ends were trimmed by 0 bases and 6 bases, with 14 bases remaining between them. CDR3 bases: TGTGCCAGCAGCGTAGTCGGGGCGGGACGGGATACGCAGTATTTT. Encoded protein: CASSVVGAGRDTQYF.

The chain employs TRBV7-9 and TRBJ2-5; D not certain. Deletions cut 8 bases from V and 1 base from J, with 17 bases between. Germline-derived CDR1 and CDR2 are SEHNR and FQNEAQ (reference sequence). The CDR3 runs to 15 residues. DNA for the CDR3: TGTGCCAGCTCTCGGGCTCGCCTTGCCCAAGAGACCCAGTACTTC. The encoded protein is CASSRARLAQETQYF.